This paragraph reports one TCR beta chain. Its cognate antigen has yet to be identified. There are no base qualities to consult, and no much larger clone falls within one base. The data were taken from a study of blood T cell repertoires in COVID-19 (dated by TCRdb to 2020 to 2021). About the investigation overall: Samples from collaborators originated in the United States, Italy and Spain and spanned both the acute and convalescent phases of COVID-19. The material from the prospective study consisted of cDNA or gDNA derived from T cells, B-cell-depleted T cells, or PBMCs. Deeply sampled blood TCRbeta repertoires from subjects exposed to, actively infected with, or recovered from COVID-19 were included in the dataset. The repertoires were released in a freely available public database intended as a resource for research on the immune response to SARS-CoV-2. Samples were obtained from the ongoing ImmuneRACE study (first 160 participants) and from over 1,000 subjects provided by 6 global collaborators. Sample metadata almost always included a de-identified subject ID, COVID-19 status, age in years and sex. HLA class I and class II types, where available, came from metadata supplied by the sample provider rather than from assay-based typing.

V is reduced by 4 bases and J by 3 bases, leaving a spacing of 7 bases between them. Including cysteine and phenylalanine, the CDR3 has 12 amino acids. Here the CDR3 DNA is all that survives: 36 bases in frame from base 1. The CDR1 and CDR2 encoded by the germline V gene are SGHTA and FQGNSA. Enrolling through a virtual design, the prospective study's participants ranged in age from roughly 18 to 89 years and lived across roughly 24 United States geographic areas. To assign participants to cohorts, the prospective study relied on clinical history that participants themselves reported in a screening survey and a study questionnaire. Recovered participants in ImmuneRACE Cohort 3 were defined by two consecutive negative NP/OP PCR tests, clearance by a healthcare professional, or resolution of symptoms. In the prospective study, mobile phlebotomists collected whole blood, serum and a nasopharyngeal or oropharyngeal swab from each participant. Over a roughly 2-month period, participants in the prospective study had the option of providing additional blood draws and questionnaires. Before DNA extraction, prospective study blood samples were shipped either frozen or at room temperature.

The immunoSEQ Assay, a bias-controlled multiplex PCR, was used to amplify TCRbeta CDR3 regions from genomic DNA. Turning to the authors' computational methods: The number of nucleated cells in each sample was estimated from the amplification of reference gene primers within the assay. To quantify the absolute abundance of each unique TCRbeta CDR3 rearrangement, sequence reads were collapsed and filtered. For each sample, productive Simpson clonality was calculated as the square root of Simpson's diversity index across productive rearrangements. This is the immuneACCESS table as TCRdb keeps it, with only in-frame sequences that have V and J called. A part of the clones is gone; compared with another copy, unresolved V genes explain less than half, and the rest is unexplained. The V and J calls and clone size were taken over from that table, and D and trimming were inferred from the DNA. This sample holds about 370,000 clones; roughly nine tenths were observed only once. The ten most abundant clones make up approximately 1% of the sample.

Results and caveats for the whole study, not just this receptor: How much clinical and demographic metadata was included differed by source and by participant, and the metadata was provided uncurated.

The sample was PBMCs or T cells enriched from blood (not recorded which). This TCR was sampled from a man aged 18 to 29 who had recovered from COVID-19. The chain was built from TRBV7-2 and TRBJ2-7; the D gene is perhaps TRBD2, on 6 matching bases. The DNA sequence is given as TGTGCCAGCAGCTACGGGAGCTACGAGCAGTACTTC. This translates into CASSYGSYEQYF.